The T cell receptor beta chain under discussion was sequenced for a study of shared clonotypes between healthy human individuals. Clones were sequenced by immunoSEQ multiplex PCR, and TCRdb holds only the in-frame ones, with some missing. The sample consists of millions of clones, over 85% of them appearing once. CDR1 MNHNS and CDR2 SASEGT come from the germline V gene. Trimming took 1 base from V and 0 from J, leaving 10 bases between them. The CDR3 runs 16 residues. Specimen: naive CD4+ T cells sorted from blood. The subset is: CD45RA+ positively selected. The V gene is TRBV6-1, the J gene TRBJ1-5, with D tentatively TRBD1 (5 bases). This receptor was taken from a man between 18 and 29 years old in good health. As DNA, the CDR3 is TGTGCCAGCAGTGAAGGGCAGGGCTATAGCAATCAGCCCCAGCATTTT. Protein: CASSEGQGYSNQPQHF.